A single sample gave rise to the 27 T cell receptor beta chains below, sequenced in a study of shared clonotypes between healthy human individuals. Assay used: immunoSEQ multiplex PCR; TCRdb lists only in-frame clones, some missing. The table lists about 2.4 million clones, roughly 92% of them singletons. The source material was naive CD4+ T cells sorted from blood. The subset here: CD45RA+ positively selected. These receptors all come from a man younger than 30 in good health.

V gene TRBV5-4 combines with J gene TRBJ1-3, with 10 bases that match TRBD1. The germline CDR1 and CDR2 sequences are SGHNT and YYREEE (reference sequence). The CDR3 has 15 residues. V lost 2 bases to trimming and J lost 2 bases; unmatched junction nucleotides: 1. The CDR3 spells CASSLGTGAGNTIYF. CDR3 coding DNA: TGTGCCAGCAGCTTAGGGACAGGGGCTGGAAACACCATATATTTT.

This clone showed up just once. The chain is built from TRBV6-6 and TRBJ1-3, with D possibly TRBD1 on 6 matching bases. Germline V gene sequence: CDR1 MNHNY, CDR2 SVGAGI (reference sequence). V was trimmed by 7 bases and J by 0 bases, leaving 16 bases between them. This CDR3 comprises 16 residues. Here the CDR3 reads CASTTGKVLSGNTIYF. CDR3 DNA: TGTGCCAGCACCACAGGGAAGGTCCTCTCTGGAAACACCATATATTTT.

The chain joins TRBV5-1 to TRBJ1-2; a possible D gene is TRBD1 (6 bases). Per germline, CDR1 SGHRS and CDR2 YFSETQ. The CDR3 spans 17 residues. V gave up 3 bases and J gave up 8 bases, with 26 bases separating them. The CDR3 DNA is TGCGCCAGCAGCTGGTCCCCTTTCGGGGGGGCTCGGGAAGGCTACACCTTC. Translated: CASSWSPFGGAREGYTF.

This chain connects TRBV5-1 to TRBJ2-2; either TRBD1 or TRBD2 may fit D (5 bases each). Looked up from germline, CDR1 is SGHRS and CDR2 is YFSETQ. Trimming removed 3 bases at V and 7 bases at J, with 13 bases between. The CDR3 totals 14 residues. This CDR3 reads CASSSGDVIGELFF. The CDR3 coding sequence is TGCGCCAGCAGCTCCGGGGACGTTATCGGGGAGCTGTTTTTT.

This chain uses TRBV5-6 with TRBJ2-7, with D tentatively TRBD2 (6 bases). V was trimmed by 1 base and J by 7 bases, leaving 12 bases between them. The CDR3 spans 13 residues. Germline V gene sequence: CDR1 SGHDT, CDR2 YYEEEE. The CDR3 bases are TGTGCCAGCAGCTTGCTGGCGGGAAGGGAGCAGTACTTC. It is translated as CASSLLAGREQYF. Complete variable domain (other parts from reference TRBV5-6 and TRBJ2-7): DAGVTQSPTHLIKTRGQQVTLRCSPKSGHDTVSWYQQALGQGPQFIFQYYEEEERQRGNFPDRFSGHQFPNYSSELNVNALLLGDSALYLCASSLLAGREQYFGPGTRLTVT.

This chain links TRBV19 with TRBJ2-5; possible D gene TRBD1, 6 bases. CDR3 length: 14 residues. V lost 3 bases to trimming and J lost 4 bases, with 12 bases between them. The germline CDR1 and CDR2 sequences are LNHDA and SQIVND (reference sequence). The CDR3 sequence is CASSMGAGVETQYF. CDR3 DNA: TGTGCCAGTAGTATGGGGGCAGGGGTAGAGACCCAGTACTTC.

With regard to this clone: This specimen includes other DNA sequences encoding the same CDR3. The chain employs TRBV9 and TRBJ2-7; 11 bases align to TRBD1. Germline assignment: CDR1 SGDLS and CDR2 YYNGEE. The CDR3 has 15 residues. The V segment lost 2 bases and the J segment 0 bases; nucleotides outside the gene matches: 1. The CDR3 bases are TGTGCCAGCAGCGTCGGGACAGGGGGCTCCTACGAGCAGTACTTC. As protein: CASSVGTGGSYEQYF.

On this clone itself: This sample includes further DNA sequences coding for the same CDR3. This chain joins TRBV5-1 and TRBJ2-5; 9 positions agree with TRBD1. This CDR3 is built from 14 residues. The V and J ends lost 4 bases and 4 bases, in that order; junction bases with no gene match: 5. Germline values: CDR1 SGHRS, CDR2 YFSETQ. This CDR3 reads CASSETGGRETQYF. The DNA for the CDR3 is TGCGCCAGCAGCGAGACAGGGGGGAGAGAGACCCAGTACTTC.

This clone is a singleton in its sample. V and J are TRBV7-9 and TRBJ1-1; no clear D. Trimming shortened V by 3 bases and J by 2 bases, and 10 bases separated the two germline ends. This CDR3 spans 14 amino acids. CDR1 SEHNR and CDR2 FQNEAQ come from the germline V gene (reference sequence). The CDR3 DNA is TGTGCCAGCAGCTTCTCCCAAGGCAACACTGAAGCTTTCTTT. It encodes CASSFSQGNTEAFF.

The genes are TRBV6-1 and TRBJ2-3; TRBD2 matches at 10 bases. Germline CDR1 reads MNHNS; CDR2 reads SASEGT. Trimming took 5 bases from V and 5 from J; bases not matched to a gene: 4. The CDR3 has 14 residues. In DNA form, the CDR3 reads TGTGCCAGCAGTAGCGGGAGGGCCGTAGATACGCAGTATTTT. It encodes CASSSGRAVDTQYF.

The V and J genes are TRBV6-5 and TRBJ1-1; D unclear. The CDR3 has 13 residues. V was cut by 6 bases and J by 0 bases, with 8 bases left in between. Germline assignment: CDR1 MNHEY and CDR2 SVGAGI. The CDR3 bases are TGTGCCAGCAGACCTTTTATGAACACTGAAGCTTTCTTT. Protein sequence: CASRPFMNTEAFF.

The genes are TRBV7-2 and TRBJ1-3, with D unresolved. V gave up 0 bases and J gave up 11 bases, with 11 bases separating them. This CDR3 spans 13 amino acids. Germline CDR1 and CDR2: SGHTA and FQGNSA. DNA of the CDR3: TGTGCCAGCAGCTTAGCGCTAGGGTCTCCCATATATTTT. Translation: CASSLALGSPIYF.

The rearrangement uses TRBV9 and TRBJ2-1; TRBD2 agrees at 8 bases. Germline V gene lookup returns CDR1 SGDLS and CDR2 YYNGEE. The CDR3 has 16 amino acids. V lost 2 bases and J lost 4; bases outside the gene matches: 8. The CDR3 coding sequence is TGTGCCAGCAGCGTTGGCCCGGGACTAGGGTACAATGAGCAGTTCTTC. It encodes CASSVGPGLGYNEQFF.

V gene TRBV4-1 combines with J gene TRBJ2-6; D call uncertain. The CDR3 covers 16 residues. Trimming took off 3 bases at V and 4 bases at J, with 13 bases between the two ends. CDR1 and CDR2 from the germline V gene are MGHRA and YSYEKL. In DNA, the CDR3 is TGCGCCAGCAGCCAGAGGTTGCTCGGGGGGGCCAACGTCCTGACTTTC. Amino acids: CASSQRLLGGANVLTF.

This chain joins TRBV4-3 and TRBJ2-7; 11 bases line up with TRBD2. Germline CDR1 reads LGHNA; CDR2 reads YSLEER. This CDR3 has 15 amino acids. J lost 7 bases, V lost 4 bases, and 9 bases had no gene match. CDR3 coding DNA: TGCGCCAGCAGCCGGGTAGCGGGAGGGCCATGGGAGCAGTACTTC. Translating gives CASSRVAGGPWEQYF.

The rearrangement links TRBV6-1 to TRBJ2-7, with 13 bases aligning to TRBD2. CDR1 is MNHNS, CDR2 SASEGT, per germline. The CDR3 runs 14 residues. With V trimmed by 11 bases and J by 3 bases, 7 bases remained unmatched. The DNA of the CDR3 is TGTGCCGGCCGGAGGACTAGCGGGGGCTACGAGCAGTACTTC. Translation gives CAGRRTSGGYEQYF.

The chain couples TRBV5-1 to TRBJ2-2, with 8 bases aligning to TRBD1. This CDR3 is built from 16 residues. CDR1 is SGHRS, CDR2 YFSETQ, per germline. V gave up 3 bases and J gave up 5 bases; unmatched junction bases: 9. CDR3 DNA sequence: TGCGCCAGCAGCTGGGGACAGGCCTCCTCTACCGGGGAGCTGTTTTTT. Its translation: CASSWGQASSTGELFF. Looking up the rest from reference TRBV5-1 and TRBJ2-2 gives the full variable domain: KAGVTQTPRYLIKTRGQQVTLSCSPISGHRSVSWYQQTPGQGLQFLFEYFSETQRNKGNFPGRFSGRQFSNSRSEMNVSTLELGDSALYLCASSWGQASSTGELFFGEGSRLTVL.

This chain joins TRBV19 and TRBJ2-2, with D perhaps assigned TRBD1 or TRBD2 (6 bases each). The CDR3 is 16 amino acids. V was cut by 5 bases and J by 6 bases, with 19 bases left in between. The V gene's germline CDR1 is LNHDA and CDR2 SQIVND (reference sequence). CDR3 DNA: TGTGCCAGTAGTCACCCTGGCCGGGGGCTCGCCGGGGAGCTGTTTTTT. Its translation: CASSHPGRGLAGELFF.

This chain links TRBV5-6 with TRBJ2-7, with 10 bases aligning to TRBD2. Germline V gives CDR1 SGHDT, CDR2 YYEEEE. V lost 4 bases, J lost 2 bases, and 9 bases stayed unmatched. The CDR3 has 16 amino acids. The CDR3 protein is CASSLRTSGGAYEQYF. DNA of the CDR3: TGTGCCAGCAGCCTCCGGACTAGCGGAGGGGCCTACGAGCAGTACTTC.

J is TRBJ2-2 and V is TRBV10-3; D perhaps matches TRBD2 (6 bases). Trimming took 2 bases from V and 5 from J, leaving 12 bases between them. The CDR3 loop spans 15 amino acids. Per germline, CDR1 ENHRY and CDR2 SYGVKD. The CDR3 coding sequence is TGTGCCATCAGTGAGAGCGGGCCTAGGACCGGGGAGCTGTTTTTT. Translated: CAISESGPRTGELFF.

The chain employs TRBV2 and TRBJ2-1, with TRBD2 matching 11 bases. Germline trimming cut 8 bases from V and 0 bases from J; bases unmatched to any gene: 3. Germline CDR1 is SNHLY and CDR2 is FYNNEI. The CDR3 is 15 residues long. The CDR3 DNA is TGTGCCAGCGCAACTAGCGGGAGCTCCTACAATGAGCAGTTCTTC. This translates into CASATSGSSYNEQFF.

CDR3 amino acids: CASSFLTETSNQPQHF. For the CDR3, the DNA is TGTGCCAGCAGTTTCCTGACAGAAACTAGCAATCAGCCCCAGCATTTT. The rearrangement uses TRBV28 and TRBJ1-5; a weak D match, TRBD1 (5 bases). Germline V gives CDR1 MDHEN, CDR2 SYDVKM. The V end was cut by 3 bases, the J end by 0 bases, with 12 bases between. The length of the CDR3 is 16 residues.

The chain recombines TRBV5-4 with TRBJ2-4; 8 nucleotides line up with TRBD1. Germline CDR1 reads SGHNT; CDR2 reads YYREEE (reference sequence). The length of the CDR3 is 15 residues. The V and J ends lost 4 bases and 5 bases, in that order; junction bases with no gene match: 8. CDR3 sequence (DNA): TGTGCCAGCAGCGCGGGACAGGCCGACCAAAACATTCAGTACTTC. Protein: CASSAGQADQNIQYF.

As concerns this clone: Additional DNA sequences in this sample encode the identical CDR3. CDR3 protein: CAWSVLGETQYF. The CDR3 bases are TGTGCCTGGAGCGTCCTCGGAGAGACCCAGTACTTC. The chain couples TRBV30 to TRBJ2-5; D is unresolved. From germline, CDR1 is GTSNPN and CDR2 SVGIG (reference sequence). V dropped 3 bases and J dropped 4 bases, with 9 bases sitting between them. This CDR3 has 12 amino acids. Full variable domain (outside the CDR3, taken from reference TRBV30 and TRBJ2-5): SQTIHQWPATLVQPVGSPLSLECTVEGTSNPNLYWYRQAAGRGLQLLFYSVGIGQISSEVPQNLSASRPQDRQFILSSKKLLLSDSGFYLCAWSVLGETQYFGPGTRLLVL.

The chain links TRBV23-1 to TRBJ2-2, with 10 positions matching TRBD2. TRBV23-1 is recorded as an ORF, its role being uncertain. Germline trimming cut 2 bases from V and 3 bases from J; bases unmatched to any gene: 12. The CDR3 spans 19 residues. Here the CDR3 DNA reads TGCGCCAGCAGTCAAACGGGACTAGCGATGGGTGAGGACACCGGGGAGCTGTTTTTT. This gives the protein CASSQTGLAMGEDTGELFF.

The V call is TRBV15, the J call TRBJ1-5, with a weak D call TRBD1 (5 bases). CDR3 length: 15 amino acids. Germline V gene lookup returns CDR1 LNHNV and CDR2 YYDKDF (reference sequence). Trimming removed 3 bases at V and 6 bases at J, with 15 bases between. The CDR3 DNA is TGTGCCACCAGCAGCCCCGGTGAGGGGCTTCAGCCCCAGCATTTT. Translation: CATSSPGEGLQPQHF. The whole variable domain, remainder taken from reference TRBV15 and TRBJ1-5, is DAMVIQNPRYQVTQFGKPVTLSCSQTLNHNVMYWYQQKSSQAPKLLFHYYDKDFNNEADTPDNFQSRRPNTSFCFLDIRSPGLGDTAMYLCATSSPGEGLQPQHFGDGTRLSIL.

The chain is built from TRBV11-3 and TRBJ2-5; 7 positions agree with TRBD1. The V and J ends lost 5 bases and 11 bases, in that order; junction bases with no gene match: 8. This CDR3 comprises 12 residues. The germline V gene has CDR1 SGHNT and CDR2 YENEEA. The CDR3 nucleotides are TGTGCCAGCAGCAAACAGGGGAGAGAGCAGTACTTC. Amino acids: CASSKQGREQYF.